This TCR beta chain was recovered during a study of blood T cell repertoires in COVID-19. For the study at large: Some COVID-19 samples were acute and others convalescent; all came from the United States, Italy and Spain. PBMCs, B-cell-depleted T cells, or T cells were the source of the cDNA or gDNA that made up the material.

Patients from Seattle were sampled longitudinally, starting during active infection. The CDR3 is made up of 13 amino acids. The germline CDR1 and CDR2 sequences are SGHRS and YFSETQ. The trim removed 4 bases at V and 8 bases at J, leaving 5 bases unmatched. The authors' processing: It was from reference gene primer amplification that nucleated cell counts were estimated. Using immunoSEQ multiplex PCR, the repertoire was profiled, and TCRdb retains in-frame clones only, with some absent. That table supplies the V and J calls and clone size; D and trimming were determined from the DNA. The table shows about 180,000 clones, with around 83% occurring only once.

The receptor was isolated from a woman aged 70-85 years with COVID-19, enrolled during active disease. This chain joins TRBV5-1 and TRBJ1-2, with TRBD1 identical over 10 bases. Sequenced input: peripheral blood. CDR3 sequence (DNA): TGCGCCAGCAGCGGACAGGGGGAAGGCGGCTACACCTTC. Residues: CASSGQGEGGYTF.